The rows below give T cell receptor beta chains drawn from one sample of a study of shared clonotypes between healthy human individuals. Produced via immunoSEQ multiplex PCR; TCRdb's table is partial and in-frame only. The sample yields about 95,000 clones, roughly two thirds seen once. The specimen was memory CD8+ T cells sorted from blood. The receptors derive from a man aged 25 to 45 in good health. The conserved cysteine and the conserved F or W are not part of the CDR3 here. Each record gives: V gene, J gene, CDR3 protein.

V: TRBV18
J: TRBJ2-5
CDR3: ASSPHMGQDSQETQY

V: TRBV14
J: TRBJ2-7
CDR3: ASSQDNYEQY

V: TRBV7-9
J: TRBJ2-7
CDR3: ASSPTLATSEQY

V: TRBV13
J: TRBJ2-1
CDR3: ASSLFLERYNEQF

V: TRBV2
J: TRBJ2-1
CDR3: ASIGSSYNEQF

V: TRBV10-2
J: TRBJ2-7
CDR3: ATRDLNDYEQY

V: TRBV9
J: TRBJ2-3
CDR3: ASSHYGLASDTQY

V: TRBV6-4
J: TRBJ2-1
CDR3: ASSVSGEHNEQF

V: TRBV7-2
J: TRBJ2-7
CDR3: ASSYRRSEQY

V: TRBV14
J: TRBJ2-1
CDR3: ASSLRDRGGHEQF

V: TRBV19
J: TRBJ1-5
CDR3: ASSKDRMNQPQH

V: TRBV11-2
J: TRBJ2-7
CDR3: ASSAGQGGYEQY

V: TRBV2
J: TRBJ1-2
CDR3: ASSLLTVRGAGANYGYT

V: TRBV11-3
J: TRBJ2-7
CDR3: ASSLERGNGSYEQY

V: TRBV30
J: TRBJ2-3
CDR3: AWSVTTDTQY

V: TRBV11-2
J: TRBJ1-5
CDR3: ASSLDASQPQH

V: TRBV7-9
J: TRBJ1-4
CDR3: ASSSVDRGVWENEKLF

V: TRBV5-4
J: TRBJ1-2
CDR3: ASSPTRQGRNGYT

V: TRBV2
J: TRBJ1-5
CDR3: ASRGSNQPQH

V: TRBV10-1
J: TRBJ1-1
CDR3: ASSESMENTEAF

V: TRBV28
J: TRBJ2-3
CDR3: ASSLFGGSMSDTQY

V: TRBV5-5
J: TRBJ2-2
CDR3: ASSFWTNTGELF

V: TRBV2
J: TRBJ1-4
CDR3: ASSTLGTPDFEKLF

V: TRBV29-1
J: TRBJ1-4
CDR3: SVIKSATNEKLF

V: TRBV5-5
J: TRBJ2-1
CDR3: ASSGLDLFSYNEQF

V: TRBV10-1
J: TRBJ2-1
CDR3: ASSEGGEQF

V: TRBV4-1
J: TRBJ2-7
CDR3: ASSQDSSGIYEQY

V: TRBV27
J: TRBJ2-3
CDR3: ASSVGTSGSTDTQY

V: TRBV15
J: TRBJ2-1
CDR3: ATSRAKMGTASSYNEQF